Shown below are 22 T cell receptor beta chains from a single sample sequenced in a study of T cell responses to AZD1222 COVID-19 vaccine. Method: immunoSEQ multiplex PCR; TCRdb's copy keeps in-frame clones and lacks some. The sample lists some 190,000 clones; 80% to 90% were seen once. The starting material was peripheral blood, obtained on day 0 of AZD1222 vaccination. The receptors here all came from an adult in good health.

The sample holds one count of this clone. The rearrangement uses TRBV27 and TRBJ2-1, with a possible D match to TRBD2 (5 bases). The CDR3 totals 15 residues. Germline V gene data show CDR1 as MNHEY and CDR2 as SMNVEV (reference sequence). The ends were cut back, 5 bases at V and 3 bases at J, with 14 bases in the middle. The DNA of the CDR3 is TGTGCCAGCAGTCTCCTCTCGCGGGTCTACAATGAGCAGTTCTTC. Translation: CASSLLSRVYNEQFF.

This clone was detected once. This chain uses TRBV6-5 with TRBJ2-7, with TRBD1 identical over 8 bases. Germline V lookup: CDR1 MNHEY, CDR2 SVGAGI. CDR3 length equals 16 residues. V gave up 3 bases and J gave up 4 bases; unmatched junction bases: 11. CDR3 sequence: CASSYLPGQGAYEQYF. CDR3 bases: TGTGCCAGCAGTTATCTCCCTGGACAGGGAGCGTACGAGCAGTACTTC.

This chain joins TRBV9 and TRBJ2-3; TRBD2 matches at 8 bases. The V and J ends lost 2 bases and 5 bases, in that order; junction bases with no gene match: 4. Germline CDR1 reads SGDLS; CDR2 reads YYNGEE. CDR3 length: 14 amino acids. This chain's CDR3 is CASSVGGGQDTQYF. In DNA form, the CDR3 reads TGTGCCAGCAGCGTTGGCGGGGGGCAAGATACGCAGTATTTT.

The chain couples TRBV15 to TRBJ2-3, with TRBD2 matching over 8 bases. Looked up from germline, CDR1 is LNHNV and CDR2 is YYDKDF (reference sequence). V was pared by 1 base and J by 4 bases, with 4 bases of the junction left unmatched. The CDR3 is 15 amino acids. The CDR3 is CATSRGGLAADTQYF. In nucleotides, the CDR3 is TGTGCCACCAGCAGAGGAGGACTAGCTGCAGATACGCAGTATTTT. Full variable domain (rest looked up from reference TRBV15 and TRBJ2-3): DAMVIQNPRYQVTQFGKPVTLSCSQTLNHNVMYWYQQKSSQAPKLLFHYYDKDFNNEADTPDNFQSRRPNTSFCFLDIRSPGLGDTAMYLCATSRGGLAADTQYFGPGTRLTVL.

The chain carries TRBV19 and TRBJ1-3; maybe TRBD1 (5 bases). The CDR3 totals 15 residues. Germline-derived CDR1 and CDR2 are LNHDA and SQIVND (reference sequence). Trimming pared 5 bases from V and 1 base from J, leaving 12 bases between. CDR3 DNA sequence: TGTGCCAGTAGTGGTACAGGAGGGTCTGGAAACACCATATATTTT. This codes for CASSGTGGSGNTIYF.

V is TRBV3-1 (or the pseudogene TRBV3-2) and J is TRBJ1-2; D is uncertain. The CDR3 sequence is 15 residues long. Trimming left V 2 bases short and J 4 bases short, with 14 bases between. CDR1 is LGHDT, CDR2 YNNKEL, per germline (reference sequence). The CDR3 protein is CASSQFVKQAYGYTF. The CDR3 DNA reads TGTGCCAGCAGCCAATTCGTGAAGCAGGCCTATGGCTACACCTTC.

This clone occurred many times. This chain joins TRBV3-1 (or the pseudogene TRBV3-2) and TRBJ1-1, with a tentative D call TRBD1 (5 bases). This CDR3 contains 14 residues. Trimming cost V 5 bases and J 1 base, with 11 bases left between them. Germline CDR1 LGHDT, CDR2 YNNKEL (reference sequence). CDR3 nucleotide sequence: TGTGCCAGCAGCGAACAGGTCGCGAACACTGAAGCTTTCTTT. Translation gives CASSEQVANTEAFF.

The chain carries TRBV3-1 (or the pseudogene TRBV3-2) and TRBJ1-6, with D possibly matching TRBD1 (6 bases). In germline, CDR1 is LGHDT, CDR2 YNNKEL (reference sequence). V shed 3 bases and J shed 2 bases, with 14 bases lying between them. The CDR3 totals 17 residues. CDR3 amino acids: CASSHALGGTYNSPLHF. The CDR3 nucleotides read TGTGCCAGCAGCCATGCCCTAGGGGGTACCTATAATTCACCCCTCCACTTT.

This chain connects TRBV19 to TRBJ2-5; D not certain. The V end was cut by 3 bases, the J end by 0 bases, with 8 bases between. Looked up from germline, CDR1 is LNHDA and CDR2 is SQIVND (reference sequence). This CDR3 has 14 amino acids. The chain's CDR3 is CASSIELYQETQYF. CDR3 coding DNA: TGTGCCAGTAGTATCGAGCTTTACCAAGAGACCCAGTACTTC. Variable domain in full (rest from reference TRBV19 and TRBJ2-5): DGGITQSPKYLFRKEGQNVTLSCEQNLNHDAMYWYRQDPGQGLRLIYYSQIVNDFQKGDIAEGYSVSREKKESFPLTVTSAQKNPTAFYLCASSIELYQETQYFGPGTRLLVL.

The chain is built from TRBV2 and TRBJ1-6; 8 nucleotides align to TRBD1. With 4 bases clipped from V and 9 bases from J, the junction kept 8 bases outside the gene matches. This CDR3 comprises 15 residues. Germline loops: CDR1 SNHLY, CDR2 FYNNEI. CDR3 nucleotide sequence: TGTGCCAGCAGTGCTGACAGGGGATGGGGTTCACCCCTCCACTTT. Its protein product is CASSADRGWGSPLHF.

The V gene is TRBV9, the J gene TRBJ1-1; D possibly corresponds to TRBD1 (6 bases). CDR3 length equals 15 residues. Trimming took 6 bases from V and 7 from J, leaving 22 bases between them. CDR1 is SGDLS, CDR2 YYNGEE, per germline. In DNA form, the CDR3 reads TGTGCCAGCACCCTCAGTGGGGGCGGTAGAGATGAAGCTTTCTTT. As protein: CASTLSGGGRDEAFF.

The CDR3 protein is CASGLATRDSEAFF. In nucleotides, the CDR3 is TGTGCCAGCGGACTCGCAACCCGGGACAGTGAAGCTTTCTTT. This chain connects TRBV7-3 to TRBJ1-1; TRBD1 aligns across 7 bases. J was trimmed by 7 bases and V by 8 bases; bases with no gene match: 13. The CDR3 is made up of 14 amino acids. Germline V gene lookup returns CDR1 SGHTA and CDR2 FQGTGA.

The rearrangement links TRBV3-1 (or the pseudogene TRBV3-2) to TRBJ1-1; D is uncertain. The ends were cut back, 6 bases at V and 0 bases at J, with 11 bases in the middle. The CDR3 is made up of 14 amino acids. The germline V gene encodes CDR1 LGHDT and CDR2 YNNKEL (reference sequence). CDR3: CASRHDGLNTEAFF. The CDR3 coding sequence is TGTGCCAGCAGGCATGACGGCTTGAACACTGAAGCTTTCTTT.

The V and J genes are TRBV6-2 or TRBV6-3 and TRBJ2-1; TRBD2 matches 7 bases. V shed 0 bases, J shed 4 bases, and the junction held 9 bases outside the gene matches. The CDR3 has 17 amino acids. CDR1 is MNHEY, CDR2 SVGEGT, per germline. CDR3 sequence (DNA): TGTGCCAGCAGTTACTCGCCAGTAGCGGGTCTGTACAATGAGCAGTTCTTC. This sequence encodes CASSYSPVAGLYNEQFF.

This sequence joins TRBV19 and TRBJ1-6; 7 bases are shared with TRBD1. The CDR3 consists of 14 residues. Trimming removed 5 bases from V and 9 bases from J; junction bases left unmatched: 7. The germline gives CDR1 LNHDA, CDR2 SQIVND (reference sequence). The CDR3 spells CASSSTGDSSPLHF. The CDR3 nucleotides read TGTGCCAGTAGTTCAACAGGGGATAGTTCACCCCTCCACTTT. Combining the CDR3 with reference TRBV19 and TRBJ1-6 gives the whole variable domain DGGITQSPKYLFRKEGQNVTLSCEQNLNHDAMYWYRQDPGQGLRLIYYSQIVNDFQKGDIAEGYSVSREKKESFPLTVTSAQKNPTAFYLCASSSTGDSSPLHFGNGTRLTVT.

The CDR3 loop reads CASMGLKQFTQYF. For the CDR3, the DNA is TGTGCCAGCATGGGCCTAAAACAGTTTACCCAGTACTTC. The V call is TRBV2, the J call TRBJ2-5; D is undetermined. With 7 bases removed from V and 8 bases from J, the gap between germline ends came to 17 bases. The V gene's germline CDR1 is SNHLY and CDR2 FYNNEI. This CDR3 spans 13 amino acids.

This chain links TRBV4-2 with TRBJ2-3; 9 bases match TRBD2. Germline assignment: CDR1 LGHNA and CDR2 YNFKEQ. The CDR3 is 16 residues long. Trimming took 1 base from V and 2 from J; bases not matched to a gene: 4. The CDR3 bases are TGTGCCAGCAGCCAAGTTAGCGGGGGTTCCACAGATACGCAGTATTTT. It yields the protein CASSQVSGGSTDTQYF.

This rearrangement joins TRBV20-1 to TRBJ2-5; D not certain. This CDR3 region has 12 residues. Germline V gene sequence: CDR1 DFQATT, CDR2 SNEGSKA (reference sequence). V lost 3 bases, J lost 2 bases, and 7 bases lay in between. The CDR3 bases are TGCAGTGCTAGTCTACTTCAAGAGACCCAGTACTTC. It is translated as CSASLLQETQYF.

CDR3 nucleotide sequence: TGTGCCAGCAGTCTAGACCGGACCGCGCCGACAGATACGCAGTATTTT. Protein product: CASSLDRTAPTDTQYF. The rearrangement links TRBV6-2 or TRBV6-3 to TRBJ2-3; D unresolved. The V end lost 5 bases, the J end lost 3 bases, and 18 bases lay between the germline ends. CDR1 is MNHEY and CDR2 is SVGEGT in the germline V gene. This CDR3 has 16 amino acids.

The chain combines TRBV28 with TRBJ2-3; D is perhaps TRBD1 or TRBD2 (5 bases each). Looked up from germline, CDR1 is MDHEN and CDR2 is SYDVKM. The CDR3 runs 13 residues. Trimming removed 6 bases from V and 2 bases from J, with 9 bases in between. CDR3 DNA sequence: TGTGCCAGCAGCAGGGACCTCACAGATACGCAGTATTTT. Its protein product is CASSRDLTDTQYF.

V is TRBV5-1 and J is TRBJ1-6, with TRBD1 identical over 7 bases. The length of the CDR3 is 14 residues. The V gene's germline CDR1 is SGHRS and CDR2 YFSETQ. V trimming: 3 bases; J trimming: 9 bases; junction bases outside the gene matches: 6. CDR3 sequence (DNA): TGCGCCAGCAGCTCGGACGGACAGGCTTCACCCCTCCACTTT. It codes for CASSSDGQASPLHF. Supplemented by reference TRBV5-1 and TRBJ1-6, the full variable domain reads KAGVTQTPRYLIKTRGQQVTLSCSPISGHRSVSWYQQTPGQGLQFLFEYFSETQRNKGNFPGRFSGRQFSNSRSEMNVSTLELGDSALYLCASSSDGQASPLHFGNGTRLTVT.

The rearrangement uses TRBV9 and TRBJ1-1; 8 bases match TRBD1. The CDR3 runs to 16 residues. CDR1 and CDR2 from the germline V gene are SGDLS and YYNGEE. J was trimmed by 3 bases and V by 3 bases; bases with no gene match: 10. The CDR3 region has the DNA TGTGCCAGCAGCGACCCAGGGGGCCGAGGGTACACTGAAGCTTTCTTT. Its protein product is CASSDPGGRGYTEAFF. The entire variable domain, with the rest obtained from reference TRBV9 and TRBJ1-1, is as follows: DSGVTQTPKHLITATGQRVTLRCSPRSGDLSVYWYQQSLDQGLQFLIQYYNGEERAKGNILERFSAQQFPDLHSELNLSSLELGDSALYFCASSDPGGRGYTEAFFGQGTRLTVV.